The 18 T cell receptor beta chains below all came from one sample that was sequenced in a study of T cells after somatic rescue of genetic block. Libraries were prepared by immunoSEQ multiplex PCR; TCRdb keeps only in-frame clonotypes and omits some of them. The table records over 9,500 clones, 74% of them present only once. The sample consisted of peripheral blood mononuclear cells (PBMCs). Every receptor here comes from a boy aged 10-17 years.

The chain carries TRBV4-2 and TRBJ2-2; 8 nucleotides align to TRBD2. The CDR3 contains 18 residues. Looked up from germline, CDR1 is LGHNA and CDR2 is YNFKEQ. The junction had 10 bases not matched to a gene; V was cut back by 1 base and J by 3 bases. The CDR3 sequence: CASSQAGGAGDDTGELFF. For the CDR3, the DNA is TGTGCCAGCAGCCAAGCCGGGGGAGCGGGGGACGACACCGGGGAGCTGTTTTTT.

This clone is medium-sized within its sample. V and J are TRBV11-2 and TRBJ2-7; no firm D call. Germline-derived CDR1 and CDR2 are SGHAT and FQNNGV. The CDR3 is 11 residues long. V dropped 8 bases and J dropped 5 bases, with 10 bases sitting between them. The CDR3 DNA sequence: TGTGCCAGCCGAACGATCCACGAGCAGTACTTC. Amino acid sequence: CASRTIHEQYF.

The chain employs TRBV28 and TRBJ2-7; D is unclear. This CDR3 region has 15 residues. Trimming pared 2 bases from V and 0 bases from J, leaving 11 bases between. Germline V gives CDR1 MDHEN, CDR2 SYDVKM. Here the CDR3 reads CASSLVPDGSYEQYF. The CDR3 bases are TGTGCCAGCAGTTTAGTTCCCGACGGCTCCTACGAGCAGTACTTC.

This rearrangement joins TRBV10-3 to TRBJ1-4, with D possibly TRBD1 on 5 matching bases. Germline V gives CDR1 ENHRY, CDR2 SYGVKD. This CDR3 contains 15 residues. Trimming shortened V by 0 bases and J by 5 bases, and 10 bases separated the two germline ends. In DNA form, the CDR3 reads TGTGCCATCAGTGAGTCGGGGACCTTCAATGAAAAACTGTTTTTT. Translation: CAISESGTFNEKLFF.

This clone was picked up a small number of times. DNA for the CDR3: TGTGCCAGCTCACCACAGCTAGCCTCTAGCACAGATACGCAGTATTTT. Amino acid sequence: CASSPQLASSTDTQYF. The rearrangement joins TRBV18 to TRBJ2-3, with D possibly matching TRBD2 (5 bases). This CDR3 has 16 residues. Germline lookup yields CDR1 KGHSH and CDR2 LQKENI. Trimming cost V 1 base and J 0 bases, with 11 bases left between them.

On this clone: A junction end diverges from the germline sequence, so it may reflect a read error. The rearrangement uses TRBV12-5 and TRBJ2-7, with D maybe TRBD1 (6 bases). CDR1 is LGHNT and CDR2 is FRNRAP in the germline V gene. CDR3 length equals 11 residues. CDR3 in DNA: TGTGCTAGTGGTTCAACAGGGTTTCGGGGCTTC. Its protein is CASGSTGFRGF.

The rearrangement joins TRBV6-5 to TRBJ2-7; tentative D call: TRBD2 (6 bases). This CDR3 region has 12 residues. Trimming removed 8 bases at V and 5 bases at J, with 13 bases between. Germline CDR1 MNHEY, CDR2 SVGAGI. CDR3 coding DNA: TGTGCCAGCCGGGGGTTAGCCCACGAGCAGTACTTC. It yields the protein CASRGLAHEQYF.

This sequence joins TRBV7-6 and TRBJ1-2; 9 bases agree with TRBD1. The CDR3 runs to 14 residues. CDR1 and CDR2 from the germline V gene are SGHVS and FNYEAQ. V dropped 3 bases and J dropped 8; count of bases not matched to a gene: 7. The CDR3 DNA follows: TGTGCCAGCAGCTTTACGGGACAGGGTGCGGGCTACACCTTC. Translated, it gives CASSFTGQGAGYTF.

The V call is TRBV18, the J call TRBJ1-3; D not certain. Germline CDR1 is KGHSH and CDR2 is LQKENI. V was clipped by 6 bases and J by 3 bases, with 12 bases between them. This CDR3 region has 14 residues. The CDR3 loop is CASSRQSDGNTIYF. As DNA, the CDR3 is TGTGCCAGCTCGAGGCAGTCAGATGGAAACACCATATATTTT.

J is TRBJ2-5 and V is TRBV5-1, with 11 bases fitting TRBD2. J gave up 3 bases and V 1 base, and 5 bases lay outside the gene matches. There are 16 residues in the CDR3. CDR1 and CDR2 (germline): SGHRS, YFSETQ. CDR3 in DNA: TGCGCCAGCAGCTTGCCGATACTAGCGGGAGAAGAGACCCAGTACTTC. Translated: CASSLPILAGEETQYF.

This sequence joins TRBV27 and TRBJ2-5; the match to TRBD2 covers 11 bases. Trimming took 5 bases from V and 5 from J; bases not matched to a gene: 13. The germline V gene encodes CDR1 MNHEY and CDR2 SMNVEV (reference sequence). The CDR3 has 17 amino acids. The CDR3 reads CASSPPRLAGTTETQYF. The CDR3 DNA is TGTGCCAGCAGTCCCCCCCGACTAGCGGGAACCACTGAGACCCAGTACTTC.

The sample holds a few counts of this clone. The chain has TRBV29-1 and TRBJ2-5; D might be TRBD1 (6 bases). The V gene's germline CDR1 is SQVTM and CDR2 ANQGSEA. V was shortened by 4 bases and J by 12 bases, with 15 bases between the two germline ends. This CDR3 contains 11 residues. The CDR3 region is CSVAGTLIEYF. The CDR3 bases are TGCAGCGTTGCCGGGACACTTATTGAGTACTTC.

V and J are TRBV28 and TRBJ1-1; possibly TRBD1 for D (6 bases). The CDR3 consists of 16 residues. The V and J ends lost 3 bases and 6 bases respectively, with 20 bases between them. Germline V gene data show CDR1 as MDHEN and CDR2 as SYDVKM. The CDR3: CASSFETGQEKAEAFF. In DNA, the CDR3 is TGTGCCAGCAGTTTTGAGACAGGCCAAGAGAAGGCTGAAGCTTTCTTT. Full variable domain (remainder filled in from reference TRBV28 and TRBJ1-1): DVKVTQSSRYLVKRTGEKVFLECVQDMDHENMFWYRQDPGLGLRLIYFSYDVKMKEKGDIPEGYSVSREKKERFSLILESASTNQTSMYLCASSFETGQEKAEAFFGQGTRLTVV.

The V call is TRBV19, the J call TRBJ2-6; D is undetermined. Looked up from germline, CDR1 is LNHDA and CDR2 is SQIVND (reference sequence). The V gene lost 1 base and the J gene lost 3 bases, with 22 bases spanning the gap. The CDR3 loop spans 20 amino acids. The CDR3, as DNA: TGTGCCAGTAGTATAGGCGTCATTCCTAGGTTAGGTGGTGGGGCCAACGTCCTGACTTTC. It specifies CASSIGVIPRLGGGANVLTF.

The chain carries TRBV28 and TRBJ2-7, with D tentatively TRBD1 (6 bases). The V end lost 3 bases, the J end lost 0 bases, and 9 bases lay between the germline ends. CDR1 and CDR2 from the germline V gene are MDHEN and SYDVKM. The CDR3 is 14 residues long. DNA for the CDR3: TGTGCCAGCAGTTTGAGAGGGGGCTCCTACGAGCAGTACTTC. It yields the protein CASSLRGGSYEQYF.

This sequence joins TRBV6-6 and TRBJ2-7; D is tentatively TRBD1 or TRBD2 (5 bases each). The germline V and J ends were trimmed by 0 bases and 2 bases, with 14 bases remaining between them. The CDR3 sequence is 16 residues long. Germline V gene data show CDR1 as MNHNY and CDR2 as SVGAGI (reference sequence). The CDR3 coding sequence is TGTGCCAGCAGTTACTCGATACGCCAGGGACCCTACGAGCAGTACTTC. Protein sequence: CASSYSIRQGPYEQYF.

The chain links TRBV5-1 to TRBJ2-5; weak D call: TRBD1 (6 bases). V was clipped by 3 bases and J by 2 bases, with 14 bases between them. Germline V gene lookup returns CDR1 SGHRS and CDR2 YFSETQ. The CDR3 sequence is 15 residues long. The CDR3 nucleotides are TGCGCCAGCAGCTCCGGACAGAGAATACAAGAGACCCAGTACTTC. This encodes CASSSGQRIQETQYF.

The rearrangement links TRBV29-1 to TRBJ2-7; weak D call: TRBD1 (6 bases). The V end was cut by 5 bases, the J end by 3 bases, with 11 bases between. This CDR3 is 12 amino acids long. Germline-derived CDR1 and CDR2 are SQVTM and ANQGSEA. The CDR3 sequence: CSVTTGGYEQYF. In nucleotides, the CDR3 is TGCAGCGTTACGACAGGCGGCTACGAGCAGTACTTC.